The source of this T cell receptor (beta chain) is a study of T cells in Graves' hyperthyroidism and ophthalmopathy (dated by TCRdb to between 2019 and 2020). Regarding the study in general: Peripheral blood was sampled at the time of initial diagnosis, prior to any treatment. Thyroid tissue and blood T-cell repertoires from more than 5 Graves' hyperthyroidism patients were also compared in the study. TCR V-J signatures able to tell the groups apart were searched for in a discovery cohort of some 97 patients, of whom fewer than 45 had Graves' ophthalmopathy and about 60 had stable Graves' hyperthyroidism. The 100 or so discovery patients were randomly split 7:3 into training and test sets. The paper reports TCR Vbeta CDR3 sequencing of over 120 peripheral blood samples: under 45 ophthalmopathy, about 75 hyperthyroidism and approximately 17 progressor patients. Prospective prediction of ophthalmopathy was tested in an independent validation cohort of fewer than 20 hyperthyroidism patients and 17 patients who later progressed to ophthalmopathy. After blood sampling, hyperthyroidism patients were treated with methimazole at a starting dose of 30 mg daily, and ophthalmopathy patients were treated with high-dose intravenous methylprednisolone. Overall results and qualifications from the work: In validation, the model predicted progression to ophthalmopathy a median of approximately 6.6 months before onset, with 70% to 71% sensitivity and 72.22% specificity. No statistical method was used to set the sample size in advance, and investigators knew the group allocation. In cross-validation, a model built on a 13 V-J signature told ophthalmopathy apart from stable hyperthyroidism with under 90% sensitivity and roughly 82% specificity, and in testing the same model reached 80%/75%. Blood samples also contained most of the expanded thyroid clonotypes (frequency above 0.001), which suggests that blood repertoires may reflect thyroid immune responses.

The TCR beta CDR3 regions were amplified from the RNA transcripts. The TCR CDR3 was subjected to a first round of RT-PCR using the HTBI primer set and the Qiagen OneStep RT-PCR kit. Libraries were constructed in a second round of multiplex PCR, after which size selection and purification were carried out. The libraries were sequenced on an Illumina HiSeq2000 using paired-end 100 bp reads. Concerning the study's data processing: SOAPnuke was used to process the raw data, throwing out any read that contained adapters or uncalled bases, had a mean Phred below 15, or lacked an exact constant-primer or identifier match. High-quality paired reads were merged with COPE v1.2.5, and unique nucleotide sequences were defined as clonotypes. MiTCR v1.1 was used to align the clonotypes against IMGT TRBV, TRBD and TRBJ reference segments. Only V-J combinations with frequency above 0.0001, covering roughly 99% of repertoires, were analysed. A TCS score was defined as the ratio of F50 (clonal expansion) to E x V (chaos), with BLOSUM62-based TCRdist applied between CDR3 peptides within each V-J. Welch's t-statistics and random forest reduced around 520 V-J features to 10 to 15, which were used in a naive Bayes classifier (R e1071). The similarity between thyroid and blood repertoires was quantified using the Morisita-Horn index. TCRdb redid the processing of the public reads, applying fastp at Q25 and MiXCR, and retained in-frame beta chains. One record per CDR3 amino acid sequence lists the most common genes and DNA. In this record, the V and J calls reflect TCRdb's handling and not the investigators' own analysis. The sample has hundreds of thousands of distinct CDR3 sequences on record, 35% to 45% of them singletons. The biggest ten clones account for more than 7% of the sample.

In this sample, this clonotype turned up many times. Its binding antigen is unknown. No quality values exist for individual bases; no much larger clone is one base distant. V is shortened by 8 bases, J by 6 bases, and the region joining them spans 10 bases. The CDR3 runs 11 amino acids, cysteine and phenylalanine included. CDR3 DNA is the only sequence kept; it has 33 bases, read in frame from the first base. The germline V gene yields SNHLY for CDR1 and FYNNEI for CDR2. Stable Graves' hyperthyroidism was defined as no progression to ophthalmopathy during 18 months of follow-up. Hyperthyroidism patients were aged 18 to 65 years and newly diagnosed, with disease duration of less than 2 months. Patients with uncontrolled infections, other autoimmune diseases, pregnancy or lactation were excluded. Diagnoses relied on clinical symptoms, serum thyroxine and TRAb, thyroid ultrasound and orbital computed tomography. PBMCs were isolated from about 9.2 ml of fresh peripheral blood by Ficoll-Paque density gradient centrifugation. Total RNA was extracted using Trizol reagent, and RNA quality was assessed on an Agilent 2100 Bioanalyzer.

The specimen sequenced was blood. The clonotype comes from a man aged 18 to 30 with Graves' hyperthyroidism. In this chain, TRBV2 is recombined with TRBJ1-1; TRBD1 is possibly the D segment (5 matching bases). The DNA sequence is as follows: TGTGCCAGCGGGGGATTCGCTGAAGCTTTCTTT. Translation gives CASGGFAEAFF.